The clone carrying this T cell receptor (beta chain) was counted a few times. The source of the sample is a study of PD-L1 blockade in urothelial cancer. Across the study: Atezolizumab at 1,200 mg intravenously every 3 weeks was started by patients around 2014. As for prior chemotherapy regimens, patients had received 0 to 3. At 3 weeks (second dose) and 6 weeks after starting treatment, blood was analyzed.

Libraries were prepared by immunoSEQ multiplex PCR; TCRdb keeps only in-frame clonotypes and omits some of them. The table lists some 41,000 clones, approximately 88% of them singletons. V was pared by 7 bases and J by 6 bases, with 12 bases of the junction left unmatched. The CDR3 is 15 amino acids. The germline CDR1 and CDR2 sequences are MNHEY and SMNVEV (reference sequence). The sequence was obtained from a man of 80 years or more with urothelial cancer. The specimen comprised PBMCs, sampled around atezolizumab (anti-PD-L1) treatment. The chain links TRBV27 to TRBJ2-7, with 10 bases lining up with TRBD1. The CDR3 coding sequence is TGTGCCAGCAAACTTGACAGGGGGCCTAGTGGCGAGCAGTACTTC. Its protein product is CASKLDRGPSGEQYF.